Shown below are 27 T cell receptor beta chains from a single sample sequenced in a study of shared clonotypes between healthy human individuals. Produced via immunoSEQ multiplex PCR; TCRdb's table is partial and in-frame only. The table lists 2 million to 3 million clones, over 85% of them singletons. Sequenced input: naive CD4+ T cells from PBMCs. Subset reported: CD45RA+ positively selected. The receptors derive from a man aged 18-30 years in good health. Some clones in this sample may be carry-over from other donors' samples.

The chain is built from TRBV6-5 and TRBJ2-3, with 9 bases matching TRBD2. The CDR3 consists of 14 residues. Germline loops: CDR1 MNHEY, CDR2 SVGAGI. V lost 10 bases to trimming and J lost 0 bases; unmatched junction nucleotides: 5. CDR3 amino acids: CATRTSASTDTQYF. The CDR3 DNA follows: TGTGCCACCCGGACTAGCGCGAGCACAGATACGCAGTATTTT.

CDR3 nucleotide sequence: TGTGCCAGCAGCTTAGGGGCCGGCTTTCCCGCGCTCCCCCAGTACTTC. Protein product: CASSLGAGFPALPQYF. This rearrangement joins TRBV11-2 to TRBJ2-5; D call uncertain. CDR1 is SGHAT, CDR2 FQNNGV, per germline. This CDR3 has 16 amino acids. With 1 base removed from V and 9 bases from J, the gap between germline ends came to 21 bases.

The sample holds one count of this clone. The V call is TRBV7-9, the J call TRBJ2-7; TRBD2 aligns across 7 bases. V shed 2 bases and J 4 bases; nucleotides not matched to a gene: 8. Germline V gene lookup returns CDR1 SEHNR and CDR2 FQNEAQ (reference sequence). The CDR3 length is 15 residues. This chain's CDR3 is CASSLRQRDEYEQYF. The CDR3 DNA sequence: TGTGCCAGCAGCTTAAGACAGCGGGATGAATACGAGCAGTACTTC. Together with reference TRBV7-9 and TRBJ2-7, the CDR3 gives the full variable domain: DTGVSQNPRHKITKRGQNVTFRCDPISEHNRLYWYRQTLGQGPEFLTYFQNEAQLEKSRLLSDRFSAERPKGSFSTLEIQRTEQGDSAMYLCASSLRQRDEYEQYFGPGTRLTVT.

This clone was seen a single time. The rearrangement links TRBV7-2 to TRBJ2-5, with D maybe TRBD2 (5 bases). There are 13 residues in the CDR3. Trimming took off 5 bases at V and 4 bases at J, with 11 bases between the two ends. CDR1 and CDR2 from the germline V gene are SGHTA and FQGNSA. CDR3 sequence: CASSQRISETQYF. DNA of the CDR3: TGTGCCAGCAGCCAGCGGATATCAGAGACCCAGTACTTC.

This clone has just a few counts. The chain links TRBV29-1 to TRBJ1-1, with TRBD1 matching over 7 bases. V was clipped by 7 bases and J by 4 bases; unmatched bases: 12. Germline CDR1 SQVTM, CDR2 ANQGSEA. The CDR3 has 14 residues. CDR3 region: CSGYLTQGTTEAFF. The CDR3 DNA is TGCAGCGGATACTTAACACAGGGGACCACTGAAGCTTTCTTT. The full variable domain, with the rest looked up from reference TRBV29-1 and TRBJ1-1, is SAVISQKPSRDICQRGTSLTIQCQVDSQVTMMFWYRQQPGQSLTLIATANQGSEATYESGFVIDKFPISRPNLTFSTLTVSNMSPEDSSIYLCSGYLTQGTTEAFFGQGTRLTVV.

The chain couples TRBV18 to TRBJ1-1, with 7 bases aligning to TRBD1. The ends lost 7 bases at V and 1 base at J; junction bases unmatched: 0. The germline gives CDR1 KGHSH, CDR2 LQKENI. CDR3 length: 12 residues. The CDR3 DNA is TGTGCCAGCTGGGACAGGAACACTGAAGCTTTCTTT. It codes for CASWDRNTEAFF.

The V and J genes are TRBV5-4 and TRBJ2-3, with 9 bases that match TRBD2. V trimming: 1 base; J trimming: 4 bases; junction bases outside the gene matches: 7. In germline, CDR1 is SGHNT, CDR2 YYREEE (reference sequence). CDR3 length: 16 residues. CDR3 amino acids: CASSLRVAGAADTQYF. The CDR3 DNA follows: TGTGCCAGCAGCTTGCGAGTAGCGGGAGCCGCAGATACGCAGTATTTT.

The CDR3 spells CAITGTGATDTQYF. The CDR3 coding sequence is TGTGCCATCACCGGGACAGGGGCCACAGATACGCAGTATTTT. The chain couples TRBV10-3 to TRBJ2-3; 10 positions match TRBD1. V was pared by 7 bases and J by 2 bases, with 3 bases of the junction left unmatched. The CDR3 covers 14 residues. Germline CDR1 reads ENHRY; CDR2 reads SYGVKD.

Comment on this clone: Other DNA sequences in the sample encode the same CDR3. This rearrangement joins TRBV5-4 to TRBJ1-1, with D hard to call. The CDR3 extends over 12 amino acids. Germline V gives CDR1 SGHNT, CDR2 YYREEE (reference sequence). Between the trimmed V and J ends, which lost 0 bases and 4 bases, there was a span of 4 bases. CDR3 region: CASSLGRTEAFF. The CDR3 DNA reads as TGTGCCAGCAGCTTGGGACGCACTGAAGCTTTCTTT.

This chain uses TRBV19 with TRBJ2-1; 12 bases match TRBD2. Germline lookup yields CDR1 LNHDA and CDR2 SQIVND (reference sequence). The length of the CDR3 is 14 residues. V was clipped by 7 bases and J by 10 bases; unmatched bases: 8. CDR3 nucleotides: TGTGCCAGTACCAAAACTAGCGGGAGGACGGAGCAGTTCTTC. Its protein is CASTKTSGRTEQFF.

This chain uses TRBV25-1 with TRBJ1-2; D is unresolved. CDR3 size: 15 residues. Trimming took 1 base from V and 7 from J, leaving 16 bases between them. The germline gives CDR1 MGHDK, CDR2 SYGVNS. The chain's CDR3 is CASSELPGSKGGYTF. CDR3 sequence (DNA): TGTGCCAGCAGTGAATTACCGGGAAGTAAGGGTGGCTACACCTTC.

On this clone itself: Other nucleotide sequences in the sample specify the same CDR3. V usage is TRBV6-5 and J usage is TRBJ2-7; D not resolved. Per germline, CDR1 MNHEY and CDR2 SVGAGI. V dropped 5 bases and J dropped 4 bases, with 6 bases sitting between them. This CDR3 comprises 11 residues. CDR3 region: CASSQNYEQYF. The CDR3 DNA sequence: TGTGCCAGCAGTCAGAATTACGAGCAGTACTTC.

In the case of this clone: Other DNA variants within this sample encode the same CDR3. This chain links TRBV18 with TRBJ2-7; 10 bases are shared with TRBD2. This CDR3 spans 14 amino acids. CDR1 KGHSH and CDR2 LQKENI come from the germline V gene. J was trimmed by 0 bases and V by 6 bases; bases with no gene match: 2. The CDR3 sequence is CASSRTSGSYEQYF. In DNA, the CDR3 is TGTGCCAGCTCGCGGACTAGCGGCTCCTACGAGCAGTACTTC.

This chain links TRBV5-6 with TRBJ2-1, with D perhaps TRBD1 or TRBD2 (5 bases each). Germline V gene data show CDR1 as SGHDT and CDR2 as YYEEEE. The CDR3 extends over 16 amino acids. V was shortened by 0 bases and J by 4 bases, with 14 bases between the two germline ends. The CDR3 region has the DNA TGTGCCAGCAGCTTGGCCCTTGAGGGGCTATACAATGAGCAGTTCTTC. Amino acid sequence: CASSLALEGLYNEQFF.

This clone has just one count. This sequence joins TRBV18 and TRBJ1-3, with 7 bases matching TRBD1. The CDR3 has 16 amino acids. CDR1 and CDR2 from the germline V gene are KGHSH and LQKENI. The V gene end was trimmed by 5 bases and the J gene end by 1 base; junction bases not matched to a gene: 8. CDR3 nucleotide sequence: TGTGCCAGCTCATCTCGACAGGGTGAATCTGGAAACACCATATATTTT. Its protein product is CASSSRQGESGNTIYF.

The J gene is TRBJ1-2, the V gene TRBV19; D is perhaps TRBD1 (6 bases). The CDR3 length is 14 residues. CDR1 is LNHDA and CDR2 is SQIVND in the germline V gene (reference sequence). V shed 4 bases and J shed 2 bases, with 11 bases lying between them. The CDR3 region is CASSSRGGNYGYTF. The DNA of the CDR3 is TGTGCCAGTAGTAGTAGAGGGGGGAACTATGGCTACACCTTC.

This clone was detected only once. The chain combines TRBV5-4 with TRBJ2-7; tentative D call: TRBD2 (6 bases). CDR1 is SGHNT, CDR2 YYREEE, per germline (reference sequence). The CDR3 extends over 13 amino acids. Trimming cost V 4 bases and J 5 bases, with 13 bases left between them. This CDR3 is CASSVRSSDEQYF. The CDR3 coding sequence is TGTGCCAGCAGCGTCCGCTCTAGCGACGAGCAGTACTTC.

The chain has TRBV21-1 and TRBJ1-4; the listed D gene, TRBD1, was not tested against the DNA. TRBV21-1 constitutes a pseudogene. The CDR3 contains 17 residues. CDR3 loop: CASSKVPSGAPNEKLFF. The CDR3 region has the DNA TGTGCCAGCAGCAAAGTCCCTTCAGGGGCACCTAATGAAAAACTGTTTTTT.

The chain couples TRBV7-6 to TRBJ2-7, with D unclear. Germline values: CDR1 SGHVS, CDR2 FNYEAQ. The CDR3 loop spans 13 amino acids. V was cut by 1 base and J by 1 base, with 5 bases left in between. The CDR3, as DNA: TGTGCCAGCAGCTTAGGTTGGTCCTACGAGCAGTACTTC. Translated, it gives CASSLGWSYEQYF.

The V and J genes are TRBV6-1 and TRBJ1-2; D remains unclear. V was shortened by 3 bases and J by 4 bases, with 9 bases between the two germline ends. CDR3 size: 13 residues. Germline lookup yields CDR1 MNHNS and CDR2 SASEGT. Here the CDR3 DNA reads TGTGCCAGCAGTGATACCGGGTCCTATGGCTACACCTTC. Its translation: CASSDTGSYGYTF.

As for this clone: Distinct nucleotide sequences in the sample also encode this CDR3. V and J are TRBV7-9 and TRBJ2-7, with 8 bases fitting TRBD1. V was pared by 5 bases and J by 3 bases, with 3 bases of the junction left unmatched. The CDR3 totals 13 residues. The germline gives CDR1 SEHNR, CDR2 FQNEAQ (reference sequence). DNA for the CDR3: TGTGCCAGCAGCCGTGGACAGGGCTACGAGCAGTACTTC. Translating it yields CASSRGQGYEQYF.

Here the CDR3 reads CASSPLHSQPQHF. CDR3 in DNA: TGTGCCAGCAGCCCTCTCCATAGCCAGCCCCAGCATTTT. The chain combines TRBV7-9 with TRBJ1-5; D not certain. V lost 5 bases and J 7 bases, leaving 12 bases between the germline ends. The germline CDR1 and CDR2 sequences are SEHNR and FQNEAQ (reference sequence). The CDR3 consists of 13 residues.

This clone has more than one count but fewer than ten. The gene calls are TRBV14 and TRBJ2-7; 7 bases align to TRBD1. V dropped 4 bases and J dropped 2; count of bases not matched to a gene: 11. The CDR3 loop spans 16 amino acids. The germline gives CDR1 SGHDN, CDR2 FVKESK. The CDR3 nucleotides read TGTGCCAGCAGCCTATTGACCGGGACAGCCACCTACGAGCAGTACTTC. Amino acids: CASSLLTGTATYEQYF. Combining the CDR3 with reference TRBV14 and TRBJ2-7 gives the whole variable domain EAGVTQFPSHSVIEKGQTVTLRCDPISGHDNLYWYRRVMGKEIKFLLHFVKESKQDESGMPNNRFLAERTGGTYSTLKVQPAELEDSGVYFCASSLLTGTATYEQYFGPGTRLTVT.

The V and J genes are TRBV6-1 and TRBJ2-1; 7 bases match TRBD2. The germline V gene encodes CDR1 MNHNS and CDR2 SASEGT. The CDR3 covers 16 residues. V lost 2 bases, J lost 3 bases, and 7 bases stayed unmatched. CDR3 DNA: TGTGCCAGCAGTGAATTAGGGCTAGCGGACTACAATGAGCAGTTCTTC. The encoded protein is CASSELGLADYNEQFF.

The V gene is TRBV27, the J gene TRBJ1-5, with D possibly matching TRBD1 (5 bases). The CDR3 spans 14 residues. Germline V lookup: CDR1 MNHEY, CDR2 SMNVEV (reference sequence). The germline V and J ends were trimmed by 3 bases and 6 bases, with 12 bases remaining between them. CDR3 DNA: TGTGCCAGCAGTTTTATGGGGGTCGGTCAGCCCCAGCATTTT. Its translation is CASSFMGVGQPQHF.

V and J are TRBV5-1 and TRBJ2-2; maybe TRBD2 (5 bases). V lost 4 bases, J lost 0 bases, and 10 bases lay in between. Germline CDR1 reads SGHRS; CDR2 reads YFSETQ. The CDR3 spans 15 residues. CDR3 in amino acids: CASSQTRANTGELFF. The CDR3 DNA follows: TGCGCCAGCAGCCAAACTAGGGCGAACACCGGGGAGCTGTTTTTT.

V gene TRBV4-2 combines with J gene TRBJ2-1; TRBD2 agrees at 14 bases. The J segment lost 8 bases and the V segment lost 4 bases, leaving 7 bases of the junction unmatched. The CDR3 covers 16 residues. CDR1 is LGHNA and CDR2 is YNFKEQ in the germline V gene. In DNA, the CDR3 is TGTGCCAGCAGCCGGACGGGACTAGCGGGAGCCTATGAGCAGTTCTTC. Translating gives CASSRTGLAGAYEQFF.